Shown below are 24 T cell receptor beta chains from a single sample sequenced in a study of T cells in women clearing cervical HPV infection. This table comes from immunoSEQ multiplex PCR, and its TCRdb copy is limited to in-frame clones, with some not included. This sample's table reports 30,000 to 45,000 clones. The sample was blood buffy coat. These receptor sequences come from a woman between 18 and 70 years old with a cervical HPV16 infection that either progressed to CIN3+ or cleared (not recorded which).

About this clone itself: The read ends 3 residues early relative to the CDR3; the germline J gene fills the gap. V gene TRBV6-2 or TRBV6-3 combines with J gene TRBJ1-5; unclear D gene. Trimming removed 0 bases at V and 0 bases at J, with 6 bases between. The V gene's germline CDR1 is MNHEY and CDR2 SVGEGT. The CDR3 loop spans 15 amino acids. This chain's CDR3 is CASSYSGLSNQPQHF. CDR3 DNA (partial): TGTGCCAGCAGTTACTCAGGGCTTAGCAATCAGCCC.

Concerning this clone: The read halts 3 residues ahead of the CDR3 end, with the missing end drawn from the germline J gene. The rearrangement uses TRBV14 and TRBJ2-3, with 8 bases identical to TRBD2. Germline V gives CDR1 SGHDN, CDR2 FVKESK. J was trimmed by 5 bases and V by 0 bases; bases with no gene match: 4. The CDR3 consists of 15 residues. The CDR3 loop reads CASSQDIRGGDTQYF. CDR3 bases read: TGTGCCAGCAGCCAAGATATCCGGGGGGGAGATACG.

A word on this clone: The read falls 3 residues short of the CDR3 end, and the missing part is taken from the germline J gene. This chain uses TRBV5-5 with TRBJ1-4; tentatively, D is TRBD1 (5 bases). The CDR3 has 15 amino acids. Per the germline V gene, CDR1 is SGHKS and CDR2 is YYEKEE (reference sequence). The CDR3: CASSVPGDYNSPLFF. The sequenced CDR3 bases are TGTGCCAGCAGCGTCCCGGGGGACTATAATTCACCA.

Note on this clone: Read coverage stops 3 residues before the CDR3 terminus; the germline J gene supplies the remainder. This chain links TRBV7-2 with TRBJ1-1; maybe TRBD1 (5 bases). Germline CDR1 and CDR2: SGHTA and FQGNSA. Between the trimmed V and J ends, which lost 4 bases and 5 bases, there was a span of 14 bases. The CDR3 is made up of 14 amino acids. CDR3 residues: CASSSYAGDTEAFF. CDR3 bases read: TGTGCCAGCAGCTCCTACGCGGGGGATACTGAA.

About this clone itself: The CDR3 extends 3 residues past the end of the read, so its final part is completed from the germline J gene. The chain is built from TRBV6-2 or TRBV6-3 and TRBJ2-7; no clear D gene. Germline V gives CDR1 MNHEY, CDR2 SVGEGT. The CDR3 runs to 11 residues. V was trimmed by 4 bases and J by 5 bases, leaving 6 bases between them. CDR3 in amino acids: CASSFDNEQYF. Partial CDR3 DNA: TGTGCCAGCAGTTTTGACAACGAG.

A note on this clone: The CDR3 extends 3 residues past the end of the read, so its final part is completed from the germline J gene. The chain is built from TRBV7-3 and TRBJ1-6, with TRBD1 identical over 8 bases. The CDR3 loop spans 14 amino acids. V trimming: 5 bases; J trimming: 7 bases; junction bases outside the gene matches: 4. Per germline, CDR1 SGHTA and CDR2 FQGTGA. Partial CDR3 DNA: TGTGCCAGCAGCCAGGGACAGGTCAATTCACCC. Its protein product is CASSQGQVNSP. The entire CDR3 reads CASSQGQVNSPLHF.

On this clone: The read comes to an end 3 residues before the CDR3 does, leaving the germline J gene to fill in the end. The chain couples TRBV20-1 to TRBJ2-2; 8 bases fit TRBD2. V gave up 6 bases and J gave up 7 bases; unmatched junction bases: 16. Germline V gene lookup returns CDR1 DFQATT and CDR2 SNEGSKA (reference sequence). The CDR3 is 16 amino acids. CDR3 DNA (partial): TGCAGTGCCCTCCGGGGGGGGGCGCCCGTCGGCGGGGAG. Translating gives CSALRGGAPVGGE. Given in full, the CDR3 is CSALRGGAPVGGELFF.

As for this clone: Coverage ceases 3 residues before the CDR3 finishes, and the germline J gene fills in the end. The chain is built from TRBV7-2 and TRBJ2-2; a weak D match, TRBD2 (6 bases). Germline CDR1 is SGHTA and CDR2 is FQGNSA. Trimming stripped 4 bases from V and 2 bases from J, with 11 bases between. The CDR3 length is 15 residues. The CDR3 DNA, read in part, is TGTGCCAGCAGCTCGGGACTCTTAAACACCGGGGAG. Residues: CASSSGLLNTGE. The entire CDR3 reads CASSSGLLNTGELFF.

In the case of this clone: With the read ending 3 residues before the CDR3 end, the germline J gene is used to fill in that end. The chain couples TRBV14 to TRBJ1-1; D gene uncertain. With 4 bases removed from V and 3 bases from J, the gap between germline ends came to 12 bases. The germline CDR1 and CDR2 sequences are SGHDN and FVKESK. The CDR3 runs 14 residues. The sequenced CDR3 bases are TGTGCCAGCAGCCGCATCGCGGGAGACACTGAA. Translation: CASSRIAGDTE. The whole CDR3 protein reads CASSRIAGDTEAFF.

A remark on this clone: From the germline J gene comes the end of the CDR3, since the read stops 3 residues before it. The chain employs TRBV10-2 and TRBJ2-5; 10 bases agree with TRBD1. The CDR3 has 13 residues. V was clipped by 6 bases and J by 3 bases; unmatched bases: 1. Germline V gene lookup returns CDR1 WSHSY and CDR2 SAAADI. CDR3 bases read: TGCGCCAGCAGGGGGACAGGGGAAGAGACC. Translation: CASRGTGEET. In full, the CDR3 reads CASRGTGEETQYF.

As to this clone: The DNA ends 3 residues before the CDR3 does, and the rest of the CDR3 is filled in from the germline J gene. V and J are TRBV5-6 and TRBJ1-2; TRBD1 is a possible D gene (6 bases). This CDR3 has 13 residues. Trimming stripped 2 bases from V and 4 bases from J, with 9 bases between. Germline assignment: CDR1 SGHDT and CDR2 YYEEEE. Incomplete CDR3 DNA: TGTGCCAGCAGCTTCGGCAGGGGCTATGGC. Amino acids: CASSFGRGYG. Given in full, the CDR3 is CASSFGRGYGYTF.

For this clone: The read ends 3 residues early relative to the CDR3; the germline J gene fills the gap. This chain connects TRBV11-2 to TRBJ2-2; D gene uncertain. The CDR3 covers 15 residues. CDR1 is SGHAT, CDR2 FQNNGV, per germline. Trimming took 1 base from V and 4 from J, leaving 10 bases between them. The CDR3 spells CASSLVPHTTGELFF. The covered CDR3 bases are TGTGCCAGCAGCTTAGTACCCCACACCACCGGGGAG.

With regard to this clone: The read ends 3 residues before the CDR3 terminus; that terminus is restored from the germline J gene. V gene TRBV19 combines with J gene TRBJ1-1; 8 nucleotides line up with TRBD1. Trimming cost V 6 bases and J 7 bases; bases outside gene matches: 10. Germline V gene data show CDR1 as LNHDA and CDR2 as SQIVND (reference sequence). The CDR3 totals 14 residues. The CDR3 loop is CASSSQGGLGEAFF. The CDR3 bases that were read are TGTGCCAGTAGCTCACAGGGGGGCCTAGGTGAA.

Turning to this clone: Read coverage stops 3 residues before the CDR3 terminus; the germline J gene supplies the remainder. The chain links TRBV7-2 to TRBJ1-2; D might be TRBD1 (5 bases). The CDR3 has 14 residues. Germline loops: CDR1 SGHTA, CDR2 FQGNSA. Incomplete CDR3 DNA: TGTGCCAGCAGCCCGGGATTTAGGGGCTACGAC. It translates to CASSPGFRGYD. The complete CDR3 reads CASSPGFRGYDYTF.

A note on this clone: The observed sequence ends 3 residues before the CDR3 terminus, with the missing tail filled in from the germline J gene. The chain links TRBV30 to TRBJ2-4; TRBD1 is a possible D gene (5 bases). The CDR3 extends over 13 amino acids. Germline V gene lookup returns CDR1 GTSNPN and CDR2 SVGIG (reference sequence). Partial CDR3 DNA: TGTGCCTGGACAGGGTATAGATTCTATGGT. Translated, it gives CAWTGYRFYG. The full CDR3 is CAWTGYRFYGQYF.

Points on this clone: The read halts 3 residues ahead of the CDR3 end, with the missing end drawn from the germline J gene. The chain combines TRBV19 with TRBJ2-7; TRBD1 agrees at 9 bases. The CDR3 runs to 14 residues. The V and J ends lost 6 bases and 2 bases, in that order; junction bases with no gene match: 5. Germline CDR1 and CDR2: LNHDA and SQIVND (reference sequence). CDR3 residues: CASSGTGSAYEQYF. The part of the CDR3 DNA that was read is TGTGCCAGTAGCGGGACAGGGTCAGCCTACGAG.

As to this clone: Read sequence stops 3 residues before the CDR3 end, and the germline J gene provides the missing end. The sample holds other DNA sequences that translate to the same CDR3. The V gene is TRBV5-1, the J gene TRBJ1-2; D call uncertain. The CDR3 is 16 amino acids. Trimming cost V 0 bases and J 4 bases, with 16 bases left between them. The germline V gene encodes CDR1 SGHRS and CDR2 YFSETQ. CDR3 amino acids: CASSLGTRIEGYGYTF. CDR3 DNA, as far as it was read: TGCGCCAGCAGCTTGGGAACCAGGATAGAGGGCTATGGC. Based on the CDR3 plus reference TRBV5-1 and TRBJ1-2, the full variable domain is KAGVTQTPRYLIKTRGQQVTLSCSPISGHRSVSWYQQTPGQGLQFLFEYFSETQRNKGNFPGRFSGRQFSNSRSEMNVSTLELGDSALYLCASSLGTRIEGYGYTFGSGTRLTVV.

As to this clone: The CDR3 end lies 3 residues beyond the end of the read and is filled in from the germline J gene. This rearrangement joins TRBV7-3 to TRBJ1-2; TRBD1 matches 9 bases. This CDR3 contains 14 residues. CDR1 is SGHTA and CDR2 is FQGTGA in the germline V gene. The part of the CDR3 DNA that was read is TGTGCCAGCAGCTCATCCGGGACAGGGTCGTTC. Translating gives CASSSSGTGSF. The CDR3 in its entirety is CASSSSGTGSFYTF.

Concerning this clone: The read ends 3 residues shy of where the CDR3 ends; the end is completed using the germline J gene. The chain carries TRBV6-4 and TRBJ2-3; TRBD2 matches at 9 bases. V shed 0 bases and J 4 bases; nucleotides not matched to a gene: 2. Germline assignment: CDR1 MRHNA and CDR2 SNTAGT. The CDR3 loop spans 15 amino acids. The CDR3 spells CASSDSSGGPDTQYF. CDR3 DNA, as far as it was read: TGTGCCAGCAGTGACTCTAGCGGGGGCCCAGATACG.

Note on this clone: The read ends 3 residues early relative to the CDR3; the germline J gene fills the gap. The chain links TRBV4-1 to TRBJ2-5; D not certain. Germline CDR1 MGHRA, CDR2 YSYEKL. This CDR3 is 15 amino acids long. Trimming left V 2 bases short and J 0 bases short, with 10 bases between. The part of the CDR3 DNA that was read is TGCGCCAGCAGCCAAAAAGTTCAGTACCAAGAGACC. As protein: CASSQKVQYQET. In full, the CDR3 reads CASSQKVQYQETQYF.

This CDR3 reads CSASGGANTGELFF. The sequenced part of the CDR3 DNA is TGCAGTGCTAGCGGGGGGGCCAACACCGGGGAG. The chain recombines TRBV20-1 with TRBJ2-2; 8 bases map to TRBD2. The CDR3 extends 3 residues past the end of the read, so its final part is completed from the germline J gene. CDR1 is DFQATT, CDR2 SNEGSKA, per germline (reference sequence). This CDR3 is 14 amino acids long. V was clipped by 3 bases and J by 2 bases; unmatched bases: 2.

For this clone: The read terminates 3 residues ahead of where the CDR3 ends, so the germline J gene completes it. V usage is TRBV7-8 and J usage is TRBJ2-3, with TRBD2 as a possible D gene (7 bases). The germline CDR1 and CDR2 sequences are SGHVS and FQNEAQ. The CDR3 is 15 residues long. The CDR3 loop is CASSPHRGVGQPQYF. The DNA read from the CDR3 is TGTGCCAGCAGCCCCCACCGGGGGGTTGGACAGCCG.

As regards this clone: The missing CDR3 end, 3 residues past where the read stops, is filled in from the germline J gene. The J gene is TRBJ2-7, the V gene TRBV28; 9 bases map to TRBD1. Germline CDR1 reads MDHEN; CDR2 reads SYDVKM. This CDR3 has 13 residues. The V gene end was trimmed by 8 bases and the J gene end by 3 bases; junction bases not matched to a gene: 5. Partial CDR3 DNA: TGTGCCAGCCGGGACAGGGACGGCTACGAG. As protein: CASRDRDGYE. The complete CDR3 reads CASRDRDGYEQYF.

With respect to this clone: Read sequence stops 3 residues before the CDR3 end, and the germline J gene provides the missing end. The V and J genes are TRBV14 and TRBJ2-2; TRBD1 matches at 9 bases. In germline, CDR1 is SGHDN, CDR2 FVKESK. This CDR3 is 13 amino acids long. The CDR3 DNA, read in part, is TGTGCCAGCAGCAGGGACAGGGATTCACCG. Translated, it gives CASSRDRDSP. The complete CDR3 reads CASSRDRDSPLFF. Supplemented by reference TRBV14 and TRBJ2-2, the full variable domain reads EAGVTQFPSHSVIEKGQTVTLRCDPISGHDNLYWYRRVMGKEIKFLLHFVKESKQDESGMPNNRFLAERTGGTYSTLKVQPAELEDSGVYFCASSRDRDSPLFFGEGSRLTVL.